A single sample gave rise to the 19 T cell receptor beta chains below, sequenced in a study of Ad26.COV2.S vaccination and SARS-CoV-2 variants (dated by TCRdb to the early 2020s). Library preparation employed the immunoSEQ multiplex PCR assay. Here the immuneACCESS table is served through TCRdb, limited to in-frame sequences with V and J called. Missing clones are a known gap in these copies; in checked studies unresolved V genes cover under half, and the rest lacks a known reason. The sample table lists 400,000 to 450,000 clones, 90% of them with a count of one. Jointly, the top ten make up 9.5% to 15% of the sample. This sample's treatment or condition label indicates: 15 to 20 received Ad26.COV2.S at low or high dose, single or two shots; 5 received placebo; per-sample allocation not given. For vaccine and placebo recipients, repertoires were sequenced using samples collected on day 63 after the first injection.

The material sequenced was peripheral blood, taken in a trial of Ad26.COV2.S vaccine versus placebo. The receptors were sampled from a person aged 18-60 years who received the Ad26.COV2.S COVID-19 vaccine or a placebo.

The chain carries TRBV3-1 (or the pseudogene TRBV3-2) and TRBJ2-4; 7 positions agree with TRBD2. V shed 4 bases, J shed 4 bases, and the junction held 1 base outside the gene matches. Germline assignment: CDR1 LGHDT and CDR2 YNNKEL (reference sequence). The CDR3 is 13 amino acids. The CDR3 DNA follows: TGTGCCAGCAGCCCTAGCGGTAAAAACATTCAGTACTTC. Translated, it gives CASSPSGKNIQYF.

V gene TRBV7-2 combines with J gene TRBJ2-3; no clear D gene. Trimming shortened V by 2 bases and J by 1 base, and 7 bases separated the two germline ends. Germline V gene sequence: CDR1 SGHTA, CDR2 FQGNSA. The CDR3 is 14 amino acids. The CDR3 loop reads CASSLFLRTDTQYF. CDR3 sequence (DNA): TGTGCCAGCAGCTTATTTCTTCGCACAGATACGCAGTATTTT.

The genes are TRBV5-6 and TRBJ2-1; D is perhaps TRBD2 (5 bases). Looked up from germline, CDR1 is SGHDT and CDR2 is YYEEEE. The V end lost 2 bases, the J end lost 4 bases, and 7 bases lay between the germline ends. The CDR3 covers 13 residues. The CDR3 protein is CASSFGLYNEQFF. CDR3 DNA: TGTGCCAGCAGCTTCGGACTGTACAATGAGCAGTTCTTC.

The chain carries TRBV10-3 and TRBJ1-1; D uncertain. This CDR3 region has 13 residues. CDR1 ENHRY and CDR2 SYGVKD come from the germline V gene. The V end lost 8 bases, the J end lost 3 bases, and 13 bases lay between the germline ends. For the CDR3, the DNA is TGTGCCATCCGCCCAAGAGTGGACACTGAAGCTTTCTTT. This codes for CAIRPRVDTEAFF.

The rearrangement joins TRBV27 to TRBJ2-7; D call uncertain. Germline V lookup: CDR1 MNHEY, CDR2 SMNVEV (reference sequence). The CDR3 runs 14 residues. Trimming left V 0 bases short and J 4 bases short, with 10 bases between. CDR3 sequence: CASSLSGLGYEQYF. The DNA for the CDR3 is TGTGCCAGCAGTTTATCGGGTCTGGGGTACGAGCAGTACTTC.

The V call is TRBV19, the J call TRBJ1-1, with 9 bases lining up with TRBD1. The germline V gene has CDR1 LNHDA and CDR2 SQIVND (reference sequence). J lost 6 bases, V lost 5 bases, and 7 bases had no gene match. This CDR3 is 14 amino acids long. CDR3 amino acids: CASSYRTGVSEAFF. In DNA form, the CDR3 reads TGTGCCAGTAGTTATCGGACAGGGGTATCTGAAGCTTTCTTT.

The rearrangement joins TRBV4-3 to TRBJ1-2; 9 nucleotides line up with TRBD1. This CDR3 spans 16 amino acids. With V trimmed by 4 bases and J by 3 bases, 9 bases remained unmatched. Germline V gene sequence: CDR1 LGHNA, CDR2 YSLEER. CDR3 in amino acids: CASSRNSGTGYYGYTF. The CDR3 DNA is TGCGCCAGCAGCCGAAACTCCGGGACAGGGTACTATGGCTACACCTTC.

About this clone: This sample also contains other DNA sequences that code for the same CDR3. The rearrangement joins TRBV28 to TRBJ2-3; no clear D gene. This CDR3 has 13 residues. The V end was cut by 2 bases, the J end by 0 bases, with 3 bases between. Looked up from germline, CDR1 is MDHEN and CDR2 is SYDVKM. CDR3 sequence reads: CASSLTSTDTQYF. CDR3 bases: TGTGCCAGCAGTTTAACTAGCACAGATACGCAGTATTTT.

The chain's CDR3 is CASSLGQGTSYEQYF. CDR3 DNA sequence: TGCGCCAGCAGCCTGGGACAGGGGACGTCCTACGAGCAGTACTTC. The chain carries TRBV5-1 and TRBJ2-7; 10 bases align to TRBD1. V shed 4 bases, J shed 1 base, and the junction held 5 bases outside the gene matches. This CDR3 region has 15 residues. Germline V CDR1 and CDR2: SGHRS, YFSETQ.

The V gene is TRBV7-6, the J gene TRBJ2-5, with D unresolved. The CDR3 spans 13 residues. Trimming removed 11 bases at V and 0 bases at J, with 13 bases between. The germline CDR1 and CDR2 sequences are SGHVS and FNYEAQ. The CDR3 region is CAPPQKYQETQYF. In DNA, the CDR3 is TGTGCCCCCCCCCAAAAGTACCAAGAGACCCAGTACTTC.

The V and J genes are TRBV2 and TRBJ2-3; D remains unclear. V was trimmed by 1 base and J by 4 bases, leaving 15 bases between them. The germline V gene encodes CDR1 SNHLY and CDR2 FYNNEI. This CDR3 region has 16 residues. CDR3 DNA: TGTGCCAGCAGTGAAGAATACTTAAACCGCCCAGATACGCAGTATTTT. Translating it yields CASSEEYLNRPDTQYF.

This rearrangement joins TRBV6-2 or TRBV6-3 to TRBJ2-1, with TRBD2 matching over 8 bases. V lost 6 bases to trimming and J lost 8 bases; unmatched junction nucleotides: 15. The CDR3 totals 16 residues. Looked up from germline, CDR1 is MNHEY and CDR2 is SVGEGT. The CDR3 spells CASSPLALAGGDEQFF. Here the CDR3 DNA reads TGTGCCAGCAGCCCCCTGGCGCTAGCGGGTGGCGATGAGCAGTTCTTC.

This chain's CDR3 is CASSQPDREKAGYTF. The DNA of the CDR3 is TGTGCCAGCAGCCAACCGGACAGGGAAAAGGCTGGCTACACCTTC. The chain joins TRBV4-2 to TRBJ1-2, with 8 bases lining up with TRBD1. V shed 2 bases and J 7 bases; nucleotides not matched to a gene: 9. This CDR3 is 15 amino acids long. In germline, CDR1 is LGHNA, CDR2 YNFKEQ.

The gene calls are TRBV18 and TRBJ1-2; possible D gene TRBD1, 5 bases. Germline CDR1 is KGHSH and CDR2 is LQKENI. V lost 3 bases, J lost 2 bases, and 10 bases lay in between. The CDR3 is 14 residues long. The chain's CDR3 is CASSPSDRNYGYTF. The CDR3 coding sequence is TGTGCCAGCTCACCGAGCGACAGAAACTATGGCTACACCTTC. Supplemented by reference TRBV18 and TRBJ1-2, the full variable domain reads NAGVMQNPRHLVRRRGQEARLRCSPMKGHSHVYWYRQLPEEGLKFMVYLQKENIIDESGMPKERFSAEFPKEGPSILRIQQVVRGDSAAYFCASSPSDRNYGYTFGSGTRLTVV.

The V gene is TRBV12-5, the J gene TRBJ2-1; no clear D. The V end lost 0 bases, the J end lost 10 bases, and 10 bases lay between the germline ends. The CDR3 length is 13 residues. Germline values: CDR1 LGHNT, CDR2 FRNRAP. The DNA of the CDR3 is TGTGCTAGTGGTTTGGTGGACGACATAGAGCAGTTCTTC. This codes for CASGLVDDIEQFF.

The rearrangement uses TRBV7-9 and TRBJ2-7, with D tentatively TRBD1 (6 bases). V lost 5 bases to trimming and J lost 7 bases, with 15 bases between them. The CDR3 sequence is 13 residues long. Germline CDR1 SEHNR, CDR2 FQNEAQ (reference sequence). The CDR3 here is CASSNTGTSEQYF. The CDR3 DNA reads TGTGCCAGCAGCAACACCGGGACAAGTGAGCAGTACTTC.

The rearrangement uses TRBV3-1 (or the pseudogene TRBV3-2) and TRBJ2-3, with 9 nucleotides matching TRBD2. The CDR3 consists of 16 residues. CDR1 and CDR2 (germline): LGHDT, YNNKEL (reference sequence). The V segment lost 1 base and the J segment 2 bases; nucleotides outside the gene matches: 4. Here the CDR3 reads CASSQGGGRATDTQYF. In DNA, the CDR3 is TGTGCCAGCAGCCAAGGGGGCGGGAGGGCCACAGATACGCAGTATTTT.

The CDR3 DNA reads TGTGCCAGCAGTTCGATGGACCGTACGTGGGAGCAGTACTTC. This sequence encodes CASSSMDRTWEQYF. The rearrangement uses TRBV27 and TRBJ2-7; no definite D call. There are 14 residues in the CDR3. CDR1 and CDR2 from the germline V gene are MNHEY and SMNVEV (reference sequence). V was cut by 4 bases and J by 7 bases, with 17 bases left in between.

V and J are TRBV28 and TRBJ2-7; D remains ambiguous. Deletions cut 5 bases from V and 0 bases from J, with 5 bases between. The CDR3 consists of 12 residues. The germline V gene has CDR1 MDHEN and CDR2 SYDVKM. CDR3 residues: CASSGISYEQYF. In DNA, the CDR3 is TGTGCCAGCAGTGGCATCTCCTACGAGCAGTACTTC.